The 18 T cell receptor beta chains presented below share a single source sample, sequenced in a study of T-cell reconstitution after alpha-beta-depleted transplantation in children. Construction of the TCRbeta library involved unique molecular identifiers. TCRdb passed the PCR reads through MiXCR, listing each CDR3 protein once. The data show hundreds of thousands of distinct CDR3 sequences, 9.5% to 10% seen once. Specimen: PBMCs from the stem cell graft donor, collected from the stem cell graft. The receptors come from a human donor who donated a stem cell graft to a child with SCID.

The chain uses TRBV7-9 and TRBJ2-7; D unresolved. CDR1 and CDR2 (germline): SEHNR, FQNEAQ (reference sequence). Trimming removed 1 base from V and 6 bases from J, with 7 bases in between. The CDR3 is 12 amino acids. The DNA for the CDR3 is TGTGCCAGCAGCTTAGGGCAGGTCGAGCAGTACTTC. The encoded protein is CASSLGQVEQYF.

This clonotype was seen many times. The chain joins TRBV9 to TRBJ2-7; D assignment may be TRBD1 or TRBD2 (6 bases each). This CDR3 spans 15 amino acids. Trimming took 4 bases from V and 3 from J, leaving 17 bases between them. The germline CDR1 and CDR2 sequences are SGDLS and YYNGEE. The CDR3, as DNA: TGTGCCAGCAGCTCGACTCACGAGGGGGGCTACGAGCAGTACTTC. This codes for CASSSTHEGGYEQYF.

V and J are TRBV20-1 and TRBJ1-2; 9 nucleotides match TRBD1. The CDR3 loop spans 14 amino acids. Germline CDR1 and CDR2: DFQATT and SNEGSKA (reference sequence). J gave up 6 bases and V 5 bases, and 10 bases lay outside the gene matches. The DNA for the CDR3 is TGCAGTGCTGGGGGGGACAGGGCGGTAAATGGCTACACCTTC. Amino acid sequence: CSAGGDRAVNGYTF.

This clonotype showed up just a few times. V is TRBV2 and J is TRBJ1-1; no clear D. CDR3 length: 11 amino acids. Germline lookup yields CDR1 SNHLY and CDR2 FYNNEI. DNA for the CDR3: TGTGTCGGCGTTACGAACACTGAAGCTTTCTTT. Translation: CVGVTNTEAFF.

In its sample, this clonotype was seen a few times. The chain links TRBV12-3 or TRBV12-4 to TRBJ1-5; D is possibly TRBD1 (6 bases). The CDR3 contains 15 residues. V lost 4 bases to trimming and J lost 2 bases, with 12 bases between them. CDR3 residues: CASSSGVRGNQPQHF. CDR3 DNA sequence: TGTGCCAGCAGTTCAGGGGTGAGGGGCAATCAGCCCCAGCATTTT.

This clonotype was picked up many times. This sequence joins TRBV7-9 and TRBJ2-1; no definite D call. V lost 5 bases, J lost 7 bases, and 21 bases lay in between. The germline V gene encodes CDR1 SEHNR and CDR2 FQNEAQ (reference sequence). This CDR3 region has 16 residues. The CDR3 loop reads CASSASTTVRGNEQFF. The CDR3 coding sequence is TGTGCCAGCAGCGCTTCAACCACCGTCAGAGGAAATGAGCAGTTCTTC.

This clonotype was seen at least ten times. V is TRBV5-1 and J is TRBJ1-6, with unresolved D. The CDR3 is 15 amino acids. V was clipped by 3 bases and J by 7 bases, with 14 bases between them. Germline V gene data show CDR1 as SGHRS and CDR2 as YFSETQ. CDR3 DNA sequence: TGCGCCAGCAGCTCAGAGACAAATAGGAATTCACCCCTCCACTTT. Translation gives CASSSETNRNSPLHF.

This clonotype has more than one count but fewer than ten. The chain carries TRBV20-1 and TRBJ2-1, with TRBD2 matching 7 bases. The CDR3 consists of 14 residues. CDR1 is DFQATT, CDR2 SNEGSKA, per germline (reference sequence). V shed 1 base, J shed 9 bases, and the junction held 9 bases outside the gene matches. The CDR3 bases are TGCAGTGCTAGAGTTGCGGGGGAGCGGTTTGAGCAGTTCTTC. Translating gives CSARVAGERFEQFF.

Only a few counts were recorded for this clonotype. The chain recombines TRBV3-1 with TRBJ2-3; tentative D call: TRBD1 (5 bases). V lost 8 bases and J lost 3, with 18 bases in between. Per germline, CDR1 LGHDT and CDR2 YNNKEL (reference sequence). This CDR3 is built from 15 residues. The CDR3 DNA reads TGTGCCAGCTCCAAGCTGGGGCCAGGGACAGATACGCAGTATTTT. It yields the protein CASSKLGPGTDTQYF.

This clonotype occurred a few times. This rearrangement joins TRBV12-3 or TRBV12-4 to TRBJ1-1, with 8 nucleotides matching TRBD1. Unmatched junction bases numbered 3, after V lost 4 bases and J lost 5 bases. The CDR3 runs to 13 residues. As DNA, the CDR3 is TGTGCCAGCAGTTCCACAGGGGGGACTGAAGCTTTCTTT. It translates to CASSSTGGTEAFF.

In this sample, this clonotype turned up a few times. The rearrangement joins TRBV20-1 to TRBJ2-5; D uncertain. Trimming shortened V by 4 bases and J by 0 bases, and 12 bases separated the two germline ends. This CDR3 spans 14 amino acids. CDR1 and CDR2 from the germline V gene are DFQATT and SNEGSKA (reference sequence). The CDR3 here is CSAKWPRDQETQYF. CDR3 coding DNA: TGCAGTGCTAAATGGCCCCGGGACCAAGAGACCCAGTACTTC.

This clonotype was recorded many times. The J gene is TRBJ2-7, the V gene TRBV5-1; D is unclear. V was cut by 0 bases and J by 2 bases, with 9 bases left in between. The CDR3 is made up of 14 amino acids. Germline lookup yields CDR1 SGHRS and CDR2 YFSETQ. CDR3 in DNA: TGCGCCAGCAGCTTGGCGTCAGCAACCTACGAGCAGTACTTC. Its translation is CASSLASATYEQYF. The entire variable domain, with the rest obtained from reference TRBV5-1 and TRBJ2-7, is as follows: KAGVTQTPRYLIKTRGQQVTLSCSPISGHRSVSWYQQTPGQGLQFLFEYFSETQRNKGNFPGRFSGRQFSNSRSEMNVSTLELGDSALYLCASSLASATYEQYFGPGTRLTVT.

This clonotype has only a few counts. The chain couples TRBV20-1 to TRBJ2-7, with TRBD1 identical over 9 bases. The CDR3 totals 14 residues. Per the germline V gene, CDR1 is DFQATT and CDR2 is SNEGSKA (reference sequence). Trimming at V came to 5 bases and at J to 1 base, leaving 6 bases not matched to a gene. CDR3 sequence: CSARPGTGSYEQYF. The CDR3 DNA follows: TGCAGTGCTCGTCCCGGGACAGGGTCCTACGAGCAGTACTTC.

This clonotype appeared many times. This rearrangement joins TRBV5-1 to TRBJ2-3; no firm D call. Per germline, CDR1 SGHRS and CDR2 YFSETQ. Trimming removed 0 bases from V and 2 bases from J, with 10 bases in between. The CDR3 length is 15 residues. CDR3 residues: CASSLVLDYTDTQYF. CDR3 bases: TGCGCCAGCAGCTTGGTGTTAGATTACACAGATACGCAGTATTTT.

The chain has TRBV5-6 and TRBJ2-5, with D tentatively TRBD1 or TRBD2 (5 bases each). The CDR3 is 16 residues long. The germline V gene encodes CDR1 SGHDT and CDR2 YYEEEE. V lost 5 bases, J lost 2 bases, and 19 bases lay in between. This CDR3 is CASSPGGRITQETQYF. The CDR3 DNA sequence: TGTGCCAGCAGTCCTGGGGGTCGGATAACGCAAGAGACCCAGTACTTC.

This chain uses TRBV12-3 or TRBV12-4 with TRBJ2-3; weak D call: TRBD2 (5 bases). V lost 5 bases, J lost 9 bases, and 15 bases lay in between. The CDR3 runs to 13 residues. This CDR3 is CASSPGLRATQYF. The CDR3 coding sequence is TGTGCCAGCAGTCCCGGACTGCGAGCGACGCAGTATTTT.

CDR3 in DNA: TGTGCCACCAGTGACCGCGGGTTCAAGTACTTC. It yields the protein CATSDRGFKYF. The J gene is TRBJ2-5, the V gene TRBV24-1, with a weak D call TRBD2 (5 bases). This CDR3 comprises 11 residues. V lost 4 bases, J lost 12 bases, and 11 bases lay in between. The germline V gene encodes CDR1 KGHDR and CDR2 SFDVKD.

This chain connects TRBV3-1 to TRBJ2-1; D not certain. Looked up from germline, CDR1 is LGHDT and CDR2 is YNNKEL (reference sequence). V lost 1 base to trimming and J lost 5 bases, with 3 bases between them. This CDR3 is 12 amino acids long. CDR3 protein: CASSQVDNEQFF. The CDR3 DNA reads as TGTGCCAGCAGCCAAGTCGACAATGAGCAGTTCTTC.